The sample holds a few counts of the clone carrying this TCR beta chain. The record originates from a study of blood T cell repertoires in COVID-19. Study summary: Samples taken during acute and convalescent COVID-19 were collected in the United States, Italy and Spain. T cells, B-cell-depleted T cells, or PBMCs provided the cDNA or gDNA that served as material.

Per the original data handling: Reference gene primer amplification in the assay estimated nucleated cell counts. Method: immunoSEQ multiplex PCR; TCRdb's copy keeps in-frame clones and lacks some. For V, J and clone size, that table is used; D and trimming come from the DNA. In the table there are 50,000 to 80,000 clones, around 90% of which are singletons. CDR1 and CDR2 from the germline V gene are MNHNS and SASEGT. Between the trimmed V and J ends, which lost 3 bases and 7 bases, there was a span of 16 bases. This CDR3 contains 16 residues. Sample: peripheral blood. The receptor's source is a woman of 80 years or more with active COVID-19. The V gene is TRBV6-1, the J gene TRBJ1-6, with D possibly TRBD1 on 6 matching bases. The CDR3 bases are TGTGCCAGCAGTGAGCTAGGGGGATCGGGAAATTCACCCCTCCACTTT. As protein: CASSELGGSGNSPLHF.